This T cell receptor beta chain was sequenced during a study of OX40 agonist ivuxolimab in advanced cancers. As for the study in general: Dosing consisted of intravenous ivuxolimab at 0.01 to 10 mg/kg every 2 weeks. Study-wide points: Averaged across samples, CD8+ T cells carried more expanded clones than CD4+ did. In the 0.1 to 3.0 mg/kg range, CD4+ and CD8+ blood T cells had expanded clonally by week 6.

With regard to this clone: The antigen is not known.

This CDR3 region has 16 residues. V dropped 5 bases and J dropped 4; count of bases not matched to a gene: 4. Germline values: CDR1 LNHDA, CDR2 SQIVND (reference sequence). The table came from immunoSEQ multiplex PCR; TCRdb's copy has only in-frame clones and leaves some out. The sample includes around 50,000 clones, 60% to 80% of them seen just once. Sample: CD4+ or CD8+ T cells sorted from blood, taken in a trial of the OX40 agonist ivuxolimab. The V and J genes are TRBV19 and TRBJ2-3; 15 bases match TRBD2. The TCR sequence derives from an adult with an advanced solid tumor such as melanoma, head and neck, liver or kidney cancer. Here the CDR3 reads CASSSGTSGRSDTQYF. For the CDR3, the DNA is TGTGCCAGTAGTTCCGGGACTAGCGGGAGGTCAGATACGCAGTATTTT.